This T cell receptor (beta chain) derives from a study of blood T cell repertoires in COVID-19. Study at large: The United States, Italy and Spain provided the acute and convalescent COVID-19 samples.

CDR3 length equals 12 residues. V was clipped by 2 bases and J by 5 bases, with 5 bases between them. Germline loops: CDR1 MNHNS, CDR2 SASEGT. Original processing notes: Estimation of nucleated cell counts was performed using reference gene primer amplification. Profiled with immunoSEQ multiplex PCR; TCRdb holds only in-frame clones, not every one. V and J calls and clone size are given by that table; D and trimming were obtained from the DNA. The sample has around 300,000 clones; roughly nine tenths are singletons. The sequenced sample was peripheral blood. This TCR was recovered from a woman aged 40 to 55 who had recovered from COVID-19. The chain recombines TRBV6-1 with TRBJ2-3; no clear D. The CDR3 DNA reads TGTGCCAGCAGTGAATTCCGAGATACGCAGTATTTT. Residues: CASSEFRDTQYF.